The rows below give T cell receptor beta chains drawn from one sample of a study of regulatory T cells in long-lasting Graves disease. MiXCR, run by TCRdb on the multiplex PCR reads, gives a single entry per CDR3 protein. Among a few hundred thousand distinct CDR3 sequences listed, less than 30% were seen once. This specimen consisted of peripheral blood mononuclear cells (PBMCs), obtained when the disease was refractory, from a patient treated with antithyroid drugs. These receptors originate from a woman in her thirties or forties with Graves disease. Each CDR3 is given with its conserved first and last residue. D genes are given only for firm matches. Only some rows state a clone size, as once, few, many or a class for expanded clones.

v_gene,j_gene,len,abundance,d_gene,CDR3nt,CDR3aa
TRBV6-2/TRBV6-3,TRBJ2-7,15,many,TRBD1,TGTGCCAGCAGTCGGGACAGGGCCGTAAGTCACGAGCAGTACTTC,CASSRDRAVSHEQYF
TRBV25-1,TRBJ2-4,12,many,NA,TGTGCCAGCACAGGGGCCAAAAACATTCAGTACTTC,CASTGAKNIQYF
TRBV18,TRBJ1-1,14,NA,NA,TGTGCCAGCTCATCAACCGGGACGAACACTGAAGCTTTCTTT,CASSSTGTNTEAFF
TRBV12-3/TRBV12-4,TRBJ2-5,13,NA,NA,TGTGCCAGCAGTTCCCAAATCCGAGAGACCCAGTACTTC,CASSSQIRETQYF
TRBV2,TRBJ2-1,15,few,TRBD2,TGTGCCAGCAGTGGAGCTAGCGGAAACTACAATGAGCAGTTCTTC,CASSGASGNYNEQFF
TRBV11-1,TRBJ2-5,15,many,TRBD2,TGTGCCAGCAATTCGGGACTAGCGGATCAAGAGACCCAGTACTTC,CASNSGLADQETQYF
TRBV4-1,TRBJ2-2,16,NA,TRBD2,TGCGCCAGCAGCCTCGAAAGCGGGAGGGAAGGCGGGGAGCTGTTTTTT,CASSLESGREGGELFF
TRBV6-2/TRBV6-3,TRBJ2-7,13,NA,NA,TGTGCCAGCAGTTACTCGAGAGGAAGGGAGCAGTACTTC,CASSYSRGREQYF
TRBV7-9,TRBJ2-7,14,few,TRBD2,TGTGCCAGCAGCTCAGAAGCGGGATCCTACGAGCAGTACTTC,CASSSEAGSYEQYF
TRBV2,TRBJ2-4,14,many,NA,TGTGCCGGGGAAGGGGCGGGAGCCAAAAACATTCAGTACTTC,CAGEGAGAKNIQYF
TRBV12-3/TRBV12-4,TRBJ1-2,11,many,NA,TGTGCCAGCATCCTTAACTATGGCTACACCTTC,CASILNYGYTF
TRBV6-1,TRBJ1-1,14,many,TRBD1,TGTGCCAGCAGGGCGGACAGGGGTTCTTCTGAAGCTTTCTTT,CASRADRGSSEAFF
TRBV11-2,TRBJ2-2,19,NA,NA,TGTGCCAGCAGCTTAGTATGGTACAGCCGGAGTGCGAACACCGGGGAGCTGTTTTTT,CASSLVWYSRSANTGELFF